The 23 T cell receptor beta chains below come from one sample, sequenced in a study of preoperative IRX-2 immunotherapy in early breast cancer. The repertoire was sequenced with immunoSEQ multiplex PCR; TCRdb's copy has only in-frame clones and lacks some. Of about 19,000 clones in the sample, around four fifths are singletons; the top ten hold approximately 1.1%. The sample's treatment: preoperative locoregional IRX-2 cytokine immunotherapy. This specimen consisted of lymph node tissue, obtained after IRX-2 immunotherapy. Receptors originate from a human donor with breast cancer.

J is TRBJ2-7 and V is TRBV6-8; 7 positions agree with TRBD2. The V gene's germline CDR1 is MNHGY and CDR2 SAAAGT. After removal of 10 bases from V and 5 bases from J, the junction contained 14 bases not matched to a gene. The CDR3 sequence is 14 residues long. The CDR3 region is CAINPGLRDHEQYF. CDR3 DNA sequence: TGTGCCATCAACCCGGGACTAAGAGACCACGAGCAGTACTTC.

This CDR3 is CASSPWTSGGAYDNEQFF. DNA for the CDR3: TGTGCCAGTAGTCCTTGGACTAGCGGGGGGGCCTATGACAATGAGCAGTTCTTC. This rearrangement joins TRBV19 to TRBJ2-1, with 15 positions matching TRBD2. With 5 bases clipped from V and 5 bases from J, the junction kept 10 bases outside the gene matches. Per the germline V gene, CDR1 is LNHDA and CDR2 is SQIVND (reference sequence). The CDR3 runs to 18 residues.

J is TRBJ2-2 and V is TRBV27; the D gene is possibly TRBD1 (6 bases). The ends were cut back, 10 bases at V and 5 bases at J, with 14 bases in the middle. The CDR3 length is 13 residues. CDR1 is MNHEY, CDR2 SMNVEV, per germline (reference sequence). CDR3 DNA sequence: TGTGCCACCAACCTACAGGGAACCGGGGAGCTGTTTTTT. This codes for CATNLQGTGELFF.

CDR3 loop: CASGGLAGEQYF. The DNA for the CDR3 is TGTGCCAGCGGGGGACTAGCGGGCGAGCAGTACTTC. The V and J genes are TRBV6-8 and TRBJ2-7, with 12 bases identical to TRBD2. J gave up 6 bases and V 8 bases, and 2 bases lay outside the gene matches. Germline assignment: CDR1 MNHGY and CDR2 SAAAGT. This CDR3 has 12 amino acids.

The chain combines TRBV12-5 with TRBJ1-2; 9 bases fit TRBD1. The germline V gene has CDR1 LGHNT and CDR2 FRNRAP. Trimming cost V 5 bases and J 5 bases; bases outside gene matches: 6. There are 14 residues in the CDR3. The CDR3: CASGKTGTGYGYTF. The CDR3 bases are TGTGCTAGTGGTAAAACCGGGACAGGGTATGGCTACACCTTC.

The chain has TRBV14 and TRBJ1-2; 11 nucleotides match TRBD1. The germline CDR1 and CDR2 sequences are SGHDN and FVKESK. This CDR3 spans 14 amino acids. V gave up 4 bases and J gave up 4 bases; unmatched junction bases: 2. CDR3 amino acids: CASSLGTGGYGYTF. The CDR3 region has the DNA TGTGCCAGCAGCCTCGGGACAGGGGGCTATGGCTACACCTTC.

This clone turned up a few times. The chain recombines TRBV19 with TRBJ1-1; D uncertain. Trimming removed 3 bases at V and 0 bases at J, with 5 bases between. This CDR3 is 13 amino acids long. Per the germline V gene, CDR1 is LNHDA and CDR2 is SQIVND (reference sequence). The CDR3 here is CASSISMNTEAFF. CDR3 DNA: TGTGCCAGTAGTATCTCGATGAACACTGAAGCTTTCTTT.

The chain couples TRBV7-5 to TRBJ1-2. TRBV7-5 is a pseudogene locus. The CDR3 has 16 amino acids. The CDR3 spells CASSLVARGENYGYTF. The CDR3 DNA reads as TGTGCCAGCAGCTTGGTGGCTCGTGGGGAGAATTATGGCTACACCTTC.

This clone was detected only once. The gene calls are TRBV5-1 and TRBJ1-1; TRBD1 agrees at 8 bases. Germline V gene lookup returns CDR1 SGHRS and CDR2 YFSETQ. Losses at the gene ends were 3 bases for V and 5 bases for J; bases not matched to a gene: 9. The CDR3 runs to 15 residues. CDR3 sequence (DNA): TGCGCCAGCAGCTCGGACAGGGCGAGAGGGACTGAAGCTTTCTTT. Amino acids: CASSSDRARGTEAFF.

The chain recombines TRBV19 with TRBJ2-7; TRBD1 might be the D (5 bases). CDR3 size: 13 residues. The germline CDR1 and CDR2 sequences are LNHDA and SQIVND (reference sequence). The ends were cut back, 5 bases at V and 4 bases at J, with 12 bases in the middle. CDR3 DNA sequence: TGTGCCAGTAGTTGGCAGGGCGAGTACGAGCAGTACTTC. Amino acids: CASSWQGEYEQYF.

This rearrangement joins TRBV9 to TRBJ2-6, with D possibly TRBD2 on 8 matching bases. With 3 bases removed from V and 4 bases from J, the gap between germline ends came to 20 bases. This CDR3 has 18 amino acids. Per germline, CDR1 SGDLS and CDR2 YYNGEE. The CDR3: CASSETGSGRLGANVLTF. The CDR3, as DNA: TGTGCCAGCAGCGAGACAGGGAGCGGGAGACTGGGGGCCAACGTCCTGACTTTC.

The CDR3 sequence is CASSLAVNTEAFF. DNA for the CDR3: TGTGCCAGCAGTTTGGCGGTGAACACTGAAGCTTTCTTT. The V and J genes are TRBV6-8 and TRBJ1-1, with D hard to call. CDR3 length equals 13 residues. Between the trimmed V and J ends, which lost 4 bases and 0 bases, there was a span of 6 bases. Germline V lookup: CDR1 MNHGY, CDR2 SAAAGT.

The CDR3 DNA is TGCGCCAGCAGCTCGGGACAGGGGAACCAAGAGACCCAGTACTTC. Translated, it gives CASSSGQGNQETQYF. The rearrangement links TRBV5-1 to TRBJ2-5; 10 nucleotides match TRBD1. The germline CDR1 and CDR2 sequences are SGHRS and YFSETQ. This CDR3 region has 15 residues. Trimming took 3 bases from V and 0 from J; bases not matched to a gene: 2.

This clone appeared a single time. V is TRBV28 and J is TRBJ1-3, with a weak D call TRBD1 (5 bases). There are 18 residues in the CDR3. Trimming stripped 5 bases from V and 7 bases from J, with 27 bases between. Germline-derived CDR1 and CDR2 are MDHEN and SYDVKM. CDR3 nucleotide sequence: TGTGCCAGCAGTCTTTTTTTGCGGGACTCGTCCCTTGGGAACACCATATATTTT. Translated: CASSLFLRDSSLGNTIYF.

Worth noting for this clone: Compared with germline, one end of the junction differs, possibly owing to a read error. The chain carries TRBV6-8 and TRBJ2-7, with unresolved D. There are 13 residues in the CDR3. CDR1 and CDR2 from the germline V gene are MNHGY and SAAAGT. The DNA of the CDR3 is TGTGCCAGCAGTGACTCGGCAACCTACGAGCAGTACTTC. This gives the protein CASSDSATYEQYF.

V is TRBV28 and J is TRBJ2-5, with a possible D match to TRBD2 (6 bases). V was shortened by 2 bases and J by 4 bases, with 14 bases between the two germline ends. CDR3 size: 15 residues. Germline-derived CDR1 and CDR2 are MDHEN and SYDVKM. The CDR3 sequence: CASSLPPAGRETQYF. CDR3 nucleotide sequence: TGTGCCAGCAGTTTACCGCCCGCGGGGCGAGAGACCCAGTACTTC.

The chain recombines TRBV19 with TRBJ1-5, with D possibly matching TRBD1 (5 bases). Trimming pared 3 bases from V and 0 bases from J, leaving 15 bases between. This CDR3 region has 17 residues. In germline, CDR1 is LNHDA, CDR2 SQIVND (reference sequence). The chain's CDR3 is CASSMYRGDSSNQPQHF. CDR3 nucleotide sequence: TGTGCCAGTAGTATGTATCGGGGGGATAGTAGCAATCAGCCCCAGCATTTT.

V is TRBV28 and J is TRBJ1-1; D is perhaps TRBD1 (5 bases). The CDR3 loop spans 14 amino acids. Trimming shortened V by 2 bases and J by 1 base, and 8 bases separated the two germline ends. From germline, CDR1 is MDHEN and CDR2 SYDVKM. CDR3 sequence reads: CASSLRQRNTEAFF. CDR3 sequence (DNA): TGTGCCAGCAGTTTACGACAGAGGAACACTGAAGCTTTCTTT.

The chain couples TRBV10-2 to TRBJ2-7; D uncertain. The ends were cut back, 6 bases at V and 0 bases at J, with 6 bases in the middle. CDR1 is WSHSY and CDR2 is SAAADI in the germline V gene. The CDR3 has 12 residues. The CDR3 reads CASRAVSYEQYF. The CDR3 DNA follows: TGCGCCAGCAGGGCAGTCTCCTACGAGCAGTACTTC.

CDR3 DNA sequence: TGTGCCATCAGGCCTTCTAGCGGGAGCCCCACAGATACGCAGTATTTT. Translating it yields CAIRPSSGSPTDTQYF. The rearrangement links TRBV6-8 to TRBJ2-3, with 10 nucleotides matching TRBD2. The CDR3 extends over 16 amino acids. V lost 10 bases and J lost 2; bases outside the gene matches: 12. Germline loops: CDR1 MNHGY, CDR2 SAAAGT.

This chain links TRBV5-1 with TRBJ1-4, with D uncertain. V was pared by 1 base and J by 7 bases, with 11 bases between. This CDR3 is 14 amino acids long. In germline, CDR1 is SGHRS, CDR2 YFSETQ. CDR3 sequence reads: CASSLQVSSEKLFF. The DNA for the CDR3 is TGCGCCAGCAGCTTGCAGGTTTCTAGTGAAAAACTGTTTTTT.

The chain links TRBV7-1 to TRBJ1-5; 7 bases map to TRBD1. TRBV7-1 belongs to the ORF category, with a function that is uncertain. This CDR3 comprises 16 residues. V shed 5 bases and J 0 bases; nucleotides not matched to a gene: 7. The CDR3: CASSTGAVYSNQPQHF. Written as DNA, the CDR3 is TGTGCCAGCAGCACAGGGGCCGTTTATAGCAATCAGCCCCAGCATTTT.

The gene calls are TRBV19 and TRBJ1-1, with a possible D match to TRBD1 (5 bases). V lost 6 bases and J 0 bases, leaving 14 bases between the germline ends. This CDR3 is built from 15 residues. Germline CDR1 LNHDA, CDR2 SQIVND (reference sequence). The CDR3 loop reads CASRYRDGMNTEAFF. The DNA of the CDR3 is TGTGCCAGTAGATATAGGGACGGCATGAACACTGAAGCTTTCTTT.